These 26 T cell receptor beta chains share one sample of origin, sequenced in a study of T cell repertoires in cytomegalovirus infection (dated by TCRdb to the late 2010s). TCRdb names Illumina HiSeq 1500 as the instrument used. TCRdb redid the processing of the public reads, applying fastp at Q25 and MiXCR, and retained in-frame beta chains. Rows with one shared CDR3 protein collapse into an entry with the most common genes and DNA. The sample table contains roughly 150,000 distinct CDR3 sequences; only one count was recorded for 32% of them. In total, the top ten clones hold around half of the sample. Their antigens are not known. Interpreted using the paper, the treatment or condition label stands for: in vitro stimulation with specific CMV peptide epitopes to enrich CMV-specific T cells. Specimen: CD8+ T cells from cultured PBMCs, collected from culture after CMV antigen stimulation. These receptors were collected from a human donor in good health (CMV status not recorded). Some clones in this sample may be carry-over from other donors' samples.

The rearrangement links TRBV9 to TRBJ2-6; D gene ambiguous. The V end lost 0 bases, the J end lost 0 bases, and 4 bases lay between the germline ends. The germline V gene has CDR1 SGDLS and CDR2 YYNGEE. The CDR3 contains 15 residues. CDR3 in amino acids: CASSVVSSGANVLTF. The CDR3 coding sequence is TGTGCCAGCAGCGTAGTGAGCTCTGGGGCCAACGTCCTGACTTTC.

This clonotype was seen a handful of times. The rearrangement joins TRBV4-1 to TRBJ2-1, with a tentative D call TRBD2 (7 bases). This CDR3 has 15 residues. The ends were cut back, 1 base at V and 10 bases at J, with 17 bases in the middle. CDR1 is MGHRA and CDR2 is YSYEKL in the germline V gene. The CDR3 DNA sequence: TGCGCCAGCAGCCAAGTACGAGGGGGGGCCCGGGAGCAGTTCTTC. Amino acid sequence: CASSQVRGGAREQFF.

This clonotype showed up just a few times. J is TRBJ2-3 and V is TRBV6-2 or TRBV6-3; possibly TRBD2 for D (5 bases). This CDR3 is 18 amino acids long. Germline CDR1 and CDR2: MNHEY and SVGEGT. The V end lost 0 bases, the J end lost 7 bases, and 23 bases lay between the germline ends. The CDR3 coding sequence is TGTGCCAGCAGTTACTCGAAATCTAGCCCCACTATCCTGAATACGCAGTATTTT. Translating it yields CASSYSKSSPTILNTQYF.

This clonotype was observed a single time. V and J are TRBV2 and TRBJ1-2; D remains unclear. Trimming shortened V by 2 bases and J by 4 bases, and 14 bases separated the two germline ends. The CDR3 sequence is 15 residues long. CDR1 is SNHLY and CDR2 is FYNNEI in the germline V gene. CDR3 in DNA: TGTGCCAGCAGTGAATCACACACCGGCGGCTATGGCTACACCTTC. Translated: CASSESHTGGYGYTF.

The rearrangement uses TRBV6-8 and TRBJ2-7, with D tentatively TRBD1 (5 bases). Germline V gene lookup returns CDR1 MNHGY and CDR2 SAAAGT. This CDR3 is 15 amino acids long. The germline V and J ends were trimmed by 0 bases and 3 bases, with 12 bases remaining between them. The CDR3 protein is CASSYSIRQGYEQYF. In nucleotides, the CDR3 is TGTGCCAGCAGTTACTCGATACGGCAGGGCTACGAGCAGTACTTC.

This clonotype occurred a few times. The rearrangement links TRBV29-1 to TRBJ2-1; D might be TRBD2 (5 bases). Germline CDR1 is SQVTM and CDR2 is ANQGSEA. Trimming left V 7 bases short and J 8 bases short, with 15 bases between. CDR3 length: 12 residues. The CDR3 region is CSAAPGFHEQFF. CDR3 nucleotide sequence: TGCAGCGCCGCCCCGGGGTTTCATGAGCAGTTCTTC.

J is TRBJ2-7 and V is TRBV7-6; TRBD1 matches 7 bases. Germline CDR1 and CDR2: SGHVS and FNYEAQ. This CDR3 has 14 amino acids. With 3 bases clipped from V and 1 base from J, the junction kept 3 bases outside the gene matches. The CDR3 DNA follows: TGTGCCAGCAGCTTCCCGGGACAGTCCTACGAGCAGTACTTC. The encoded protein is CASSFPGQSYEQYF.

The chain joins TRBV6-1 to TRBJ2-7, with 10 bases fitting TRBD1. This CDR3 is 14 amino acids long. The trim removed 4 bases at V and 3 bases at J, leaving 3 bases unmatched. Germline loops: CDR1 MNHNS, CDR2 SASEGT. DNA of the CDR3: TGTGCCAGCAGTGGGACAGGGGGTTTCTACGAGCAGTACTTC. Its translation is CASSGTGGFYEQYF.

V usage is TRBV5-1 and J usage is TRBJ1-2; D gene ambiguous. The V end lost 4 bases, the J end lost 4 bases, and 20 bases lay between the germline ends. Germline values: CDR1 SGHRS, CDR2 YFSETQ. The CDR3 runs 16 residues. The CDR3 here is CASSPPDRGTVYGYTF. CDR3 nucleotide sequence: TGCGCCAGCAGCCCTCCTGATCGAGGAACCGTCTATGGCTACACCTTC.

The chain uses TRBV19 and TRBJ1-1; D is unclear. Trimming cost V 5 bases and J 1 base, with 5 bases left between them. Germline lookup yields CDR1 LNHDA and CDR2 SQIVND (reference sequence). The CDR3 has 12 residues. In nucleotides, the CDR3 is TGTGCCAGTAGTGGGCGGAACACTGAAGCTTTCTTT. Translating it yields CASSGRNTEAFF.

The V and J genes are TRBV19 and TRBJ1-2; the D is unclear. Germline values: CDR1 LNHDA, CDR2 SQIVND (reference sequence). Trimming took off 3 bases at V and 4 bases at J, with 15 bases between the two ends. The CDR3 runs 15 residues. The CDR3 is CASSMIAAVGYGYTF. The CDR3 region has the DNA TGTGCCAGTAGTATGATAGCTGCCGTGGGCTATGGCTACACCTTC. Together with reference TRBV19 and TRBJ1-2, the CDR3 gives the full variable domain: DGGITQSPKYLFRKEGQNVTLSCEQNLNHDAMYWYRQDPGQGLRLIYYSQIVNDFQKGDIAEGYSVSREKKESFPLTVTSAQKNPTAFYLCASSMIAAVGYGYTFGSGTRLTVV.

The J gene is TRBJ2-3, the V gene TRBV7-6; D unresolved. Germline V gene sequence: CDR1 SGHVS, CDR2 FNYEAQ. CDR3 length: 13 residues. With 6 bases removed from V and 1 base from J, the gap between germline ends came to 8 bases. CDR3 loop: CASSGRGTDTQYF. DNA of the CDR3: TGTGCCAGCAGTGGACGGGGCACAGATACGCAGTATTTT. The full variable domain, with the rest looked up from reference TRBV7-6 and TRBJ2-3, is GAGVSQSPRYKVTKRGQDVALRCDPISGHVSLYWYRQALGQGPEFLTYFNYEAQQDKSGLPNDRFSAERPEGSISTLTIQRTEQRDSAMYRCASSGRGTDTQYFGPGTRLTVL.

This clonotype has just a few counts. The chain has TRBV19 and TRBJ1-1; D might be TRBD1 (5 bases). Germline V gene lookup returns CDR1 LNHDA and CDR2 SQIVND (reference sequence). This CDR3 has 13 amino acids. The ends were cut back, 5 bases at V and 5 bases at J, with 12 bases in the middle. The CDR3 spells CASSLQQVTEAFF. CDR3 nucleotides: TGTGCCAGTAGTCTTCAACAGGTAACTGAAGCTTTCTTT.

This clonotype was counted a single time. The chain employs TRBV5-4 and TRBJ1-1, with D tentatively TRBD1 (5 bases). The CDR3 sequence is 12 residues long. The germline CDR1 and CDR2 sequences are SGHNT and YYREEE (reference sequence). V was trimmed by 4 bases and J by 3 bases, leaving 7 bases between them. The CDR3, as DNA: TGTGCCAGCAGCAAAGGGGACACTGAAGCTTTCTTT. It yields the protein CASSKGDTEAFF.

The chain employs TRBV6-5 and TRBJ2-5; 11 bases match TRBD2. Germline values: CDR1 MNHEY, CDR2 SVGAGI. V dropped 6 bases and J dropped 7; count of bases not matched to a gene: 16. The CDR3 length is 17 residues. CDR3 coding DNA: TGTGCCAGCAGATACAGACTAGCGGGACCGAAAACAGGGACCCAGTACTTC. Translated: CASRYRLAGPKTGTQYF.

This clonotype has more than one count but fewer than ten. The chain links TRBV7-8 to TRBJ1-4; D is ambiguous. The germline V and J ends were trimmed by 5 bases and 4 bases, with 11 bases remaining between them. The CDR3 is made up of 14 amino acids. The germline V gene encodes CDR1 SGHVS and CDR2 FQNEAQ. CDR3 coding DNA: TGTGCCAGCAGCGTGGATGGCTATAATGAAAAACTGTTTTTT. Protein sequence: CASSVDGYNEKLFF. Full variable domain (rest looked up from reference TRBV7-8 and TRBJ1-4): GAGVSQSPRYKVAKRGQDVALRCDPISGHVSLFWYQQALGQGPEFLTYFQNEAQLDKSGLPSDRFFAERPEGSVSTLKIQRTQQEDSAVYLCASSVDGYNEKLFFGSGTQLSVL.

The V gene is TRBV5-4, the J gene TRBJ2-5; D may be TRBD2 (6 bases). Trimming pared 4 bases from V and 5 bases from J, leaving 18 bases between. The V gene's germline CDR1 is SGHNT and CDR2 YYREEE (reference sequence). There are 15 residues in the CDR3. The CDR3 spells CASSPPGVALETQYF. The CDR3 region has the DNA TGTGCCAGCAGCCCCCCGGGAGTAGCGCTCGAGACCCAGTACTTC.

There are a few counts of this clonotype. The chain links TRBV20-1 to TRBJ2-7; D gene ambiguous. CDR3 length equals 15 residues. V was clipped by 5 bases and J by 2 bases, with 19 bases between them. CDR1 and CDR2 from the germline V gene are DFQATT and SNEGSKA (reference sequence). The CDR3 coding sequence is TGCAGTGCTTCCCCGGTGACCATCCTCACCTACGAGCAGTACTTC. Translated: CSASPVTILTYEQYF.

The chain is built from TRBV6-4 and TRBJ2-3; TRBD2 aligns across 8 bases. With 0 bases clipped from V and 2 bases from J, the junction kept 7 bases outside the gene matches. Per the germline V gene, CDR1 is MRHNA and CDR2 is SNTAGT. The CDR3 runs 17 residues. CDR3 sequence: CASSDSPAGVSTDTQYF. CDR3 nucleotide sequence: TGTGCCAGCAGTGACTCTCCAGCGGGGGTTTCCACAGATACGCAGTATTTT.

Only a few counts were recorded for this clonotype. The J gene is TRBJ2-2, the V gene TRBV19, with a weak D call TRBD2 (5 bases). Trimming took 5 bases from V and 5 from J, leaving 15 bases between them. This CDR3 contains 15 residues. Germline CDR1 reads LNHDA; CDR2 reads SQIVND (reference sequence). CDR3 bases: TGTGCCAGTAGTGTAGCGACTCGTTCGACCGGGGAGCTGTTTTTT. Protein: CASSVATRSTGELFF.

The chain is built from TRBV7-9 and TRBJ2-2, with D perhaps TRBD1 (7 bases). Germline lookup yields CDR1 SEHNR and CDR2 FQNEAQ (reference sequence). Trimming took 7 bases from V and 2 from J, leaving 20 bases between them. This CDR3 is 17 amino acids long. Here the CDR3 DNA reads TGTGCCAGCATCCACCCACCAGGGGGGTTTAACACCGGGGAGCTGTTTTTT. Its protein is CASIHPPGGFNTGELFF.

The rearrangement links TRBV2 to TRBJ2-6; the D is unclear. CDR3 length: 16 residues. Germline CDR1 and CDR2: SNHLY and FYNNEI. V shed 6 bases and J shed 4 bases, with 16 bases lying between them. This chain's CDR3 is CASSAGESWGANVLTF. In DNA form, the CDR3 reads TGTGCCAGCAGCGCCGGCGAAAGTTGGGGGGCCAACGTCCTGACTTTC.

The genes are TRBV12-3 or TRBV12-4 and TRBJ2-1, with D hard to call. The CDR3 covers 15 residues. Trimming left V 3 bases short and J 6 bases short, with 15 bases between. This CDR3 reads CASSFLGSPGNEQFF. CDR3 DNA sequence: TGTGCCAGCAGTTTTCTTGGCAGTCCTGGCAATGAGCAGTTCTTC.

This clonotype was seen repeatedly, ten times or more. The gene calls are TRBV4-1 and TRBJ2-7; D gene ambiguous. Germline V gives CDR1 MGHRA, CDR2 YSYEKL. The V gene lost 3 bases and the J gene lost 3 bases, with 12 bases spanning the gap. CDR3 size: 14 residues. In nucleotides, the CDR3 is TGCGCCAGCAGCCATGGGGAAGGAGACTACGAGCAGTACTTC. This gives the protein CASSHGEGDYEQYF.

CDR3 in amino acids: CASSAAGGHTGELFF. CDR3 DNA sequence: TGCGCCAGCAGCGCGGCGGGGGGACACACCGGGGAGCTGTTTTTT. The gene calls are TRBV5-1 and TRBJ2-2; 8 bases match TRBD2. Looked up from germline, CDR1 is SGHRS and CDR2 is YFSETQ. The CDR3 is made up of 15 amino acids. With V trimmed by 4 bases and J by 3 bases, 5 bases remained unmatched.

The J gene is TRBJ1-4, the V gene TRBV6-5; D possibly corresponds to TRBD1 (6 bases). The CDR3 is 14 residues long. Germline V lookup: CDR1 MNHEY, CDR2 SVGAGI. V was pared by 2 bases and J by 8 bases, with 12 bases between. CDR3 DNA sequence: TGTGCCAGCAGTTACACACAGGGAGGAGAAAAACTGTTTTTT. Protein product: CASSYTQGGEKLFF.